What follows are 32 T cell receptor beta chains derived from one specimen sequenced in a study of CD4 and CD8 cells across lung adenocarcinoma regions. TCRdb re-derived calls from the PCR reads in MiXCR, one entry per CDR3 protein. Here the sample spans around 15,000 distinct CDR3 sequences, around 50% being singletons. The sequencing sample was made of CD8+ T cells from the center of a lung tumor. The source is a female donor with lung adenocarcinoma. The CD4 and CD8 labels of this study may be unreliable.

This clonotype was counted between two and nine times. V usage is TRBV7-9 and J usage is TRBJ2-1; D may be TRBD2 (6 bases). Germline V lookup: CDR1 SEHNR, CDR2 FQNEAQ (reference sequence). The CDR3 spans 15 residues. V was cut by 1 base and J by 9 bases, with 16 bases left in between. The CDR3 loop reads CASSLVSSVGGEQFF. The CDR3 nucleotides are TGTGCCAGCAGCTTAGTGAGTTCCGTGGGAGGTGAGCAGTTCTTC.

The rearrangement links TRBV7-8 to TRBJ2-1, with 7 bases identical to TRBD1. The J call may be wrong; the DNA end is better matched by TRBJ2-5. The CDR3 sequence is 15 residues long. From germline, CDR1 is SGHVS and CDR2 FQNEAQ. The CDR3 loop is CASSIQGQPQETQYF. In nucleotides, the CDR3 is TGTGCCAGCAGCATACAGGGACAGCCTCAAGAGACCCAGTACTTC.

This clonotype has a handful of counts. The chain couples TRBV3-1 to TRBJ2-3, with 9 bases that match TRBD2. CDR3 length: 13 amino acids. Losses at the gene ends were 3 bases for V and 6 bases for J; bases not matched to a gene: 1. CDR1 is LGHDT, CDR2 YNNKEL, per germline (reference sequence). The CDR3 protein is CASSQGLADTQYF. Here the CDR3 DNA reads TGTGCCAGCAGCCAGGGACTAGCTGATACGCAGTATTTT.

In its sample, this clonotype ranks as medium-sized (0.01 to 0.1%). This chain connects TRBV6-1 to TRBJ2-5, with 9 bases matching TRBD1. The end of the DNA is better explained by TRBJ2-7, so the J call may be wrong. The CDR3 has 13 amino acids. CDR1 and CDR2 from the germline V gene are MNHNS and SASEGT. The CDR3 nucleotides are TGTGCCAGCAAGGGACAGGGAACTTACGAGCAGTACTTC. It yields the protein CASKGQGTYEQYF.

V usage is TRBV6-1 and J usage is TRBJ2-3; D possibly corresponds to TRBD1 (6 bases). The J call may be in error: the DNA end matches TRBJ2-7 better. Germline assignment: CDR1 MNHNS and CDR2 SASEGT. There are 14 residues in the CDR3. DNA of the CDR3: TGTGCCAGCAGTCCAGGACAGACCACAGATATGCAGTACTTC. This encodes CASSPGQTTDMQYF.

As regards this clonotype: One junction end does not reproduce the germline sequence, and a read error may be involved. For the CDR3, the DNA is TGCGCCAGCAGCCAAGCGGACGGGGGGGGCGGTGACCCAGAGACGCAGTACTTC. Amino acids: CASSQADGGGGDPETQYF. The chain carries TRBV4-1 and TRBJ2-5; 8 bases are shared with TRBD2. The CDR3 totals 18 residues. Germline V gene data show CDR1 as MGHRA and CDR2 as YSYEKL.

The CDR3 here is CASSLKGGRTLYGYTF. In DNA, the CDR3 is TGTGCCAGCAGTCTCAAGGGGGGCAGAACCCTCTATGGCTACACCTTC. The rearrangement links TRBV27 to TRBJ1-2; tentatively, D is TRBD1 (6 bases). Germline V gives CDR1 MNHEY, CDR2 SMNVEV (reference sequence). V was shortened by 5 bases and J by 4 bases, with 20 bases between the two germline ends. The CDR3 spans 16 residues.

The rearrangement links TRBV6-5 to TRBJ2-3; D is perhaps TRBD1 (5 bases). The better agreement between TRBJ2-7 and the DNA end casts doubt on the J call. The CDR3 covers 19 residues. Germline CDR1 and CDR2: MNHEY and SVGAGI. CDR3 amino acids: CASSYTSVMGRWAKDTQYF. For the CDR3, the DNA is TGTGCCAGCAGTTACACTTCCGTTATGGGGCGGTGGGCCAAAGATACGCAGTACTTC.

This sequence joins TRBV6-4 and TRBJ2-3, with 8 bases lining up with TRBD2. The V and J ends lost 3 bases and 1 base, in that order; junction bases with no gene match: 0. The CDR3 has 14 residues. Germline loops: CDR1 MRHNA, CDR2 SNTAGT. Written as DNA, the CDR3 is TGTGCCAGCAGTGAACTAGCGGGCACAGATACGCAGTATTTT. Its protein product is CASSELAGTDTQYF.

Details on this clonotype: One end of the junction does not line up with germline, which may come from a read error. DNA of the CDR3: TGTGCCAGCAGTTACGGTGGGGGAACCGATACGCAGTTTTTT. Translation: CASSYGGGTDTQFF. The rearrangement uses TRBV6-5 and TRBJ2-3; perhaps D is TRBD1 or TRBD2 (5 bases each). Germline V gene lookup returns CDR1 MNHEY and CDR2 SVGAGI. CDR3 size: 14 residues.

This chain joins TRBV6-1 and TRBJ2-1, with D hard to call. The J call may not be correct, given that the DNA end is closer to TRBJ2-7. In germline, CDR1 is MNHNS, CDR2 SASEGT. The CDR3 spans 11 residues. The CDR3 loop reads CASSPQYEQYF. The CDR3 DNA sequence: TGTGCCAGCAGCCCGCAATACGAGCAGTACTTC.

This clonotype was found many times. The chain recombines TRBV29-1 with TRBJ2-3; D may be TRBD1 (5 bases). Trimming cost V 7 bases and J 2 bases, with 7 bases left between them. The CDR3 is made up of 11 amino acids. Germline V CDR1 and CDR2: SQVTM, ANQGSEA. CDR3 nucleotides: TGCAGCGGACAGTACACAGATACGCAGTATTTT. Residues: CSGQYTDTQYF.

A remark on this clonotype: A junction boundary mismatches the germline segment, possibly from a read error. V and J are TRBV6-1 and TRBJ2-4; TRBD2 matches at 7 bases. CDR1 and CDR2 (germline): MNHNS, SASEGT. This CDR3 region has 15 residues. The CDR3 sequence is CGSGSGTSGENTQYF. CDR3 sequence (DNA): TGTGGCAGCGGGTCGGGGACGAGCGGGGAAAATACGCAGTATTTC.

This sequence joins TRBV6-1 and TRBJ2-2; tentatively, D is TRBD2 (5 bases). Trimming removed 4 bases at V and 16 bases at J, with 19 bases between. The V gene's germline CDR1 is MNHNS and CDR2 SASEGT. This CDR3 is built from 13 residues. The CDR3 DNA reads TGTGCCAGCAGTGGAGGGTACACCGGTACGCAGTTTTTT. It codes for CASSGGYTGTQFF.

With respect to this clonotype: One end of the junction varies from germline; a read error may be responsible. The CDR3 protein is CASSYVLPSGTGPETQYF. Here the CDR3 DNA reads TGTGCCAGCAGTTACGTCCTCCCCTCAGGAACGGGGCCAGAGACCCAGTACTTT. V gene TRBV6-5 combines with J gene TRBJ2-5; D might be TRBD1 or TRBD2, each matching 5 bases. The CDR3 consists of 18 residues. CDR1 is MNHEY, CDR2 SVGAGI, per germline.

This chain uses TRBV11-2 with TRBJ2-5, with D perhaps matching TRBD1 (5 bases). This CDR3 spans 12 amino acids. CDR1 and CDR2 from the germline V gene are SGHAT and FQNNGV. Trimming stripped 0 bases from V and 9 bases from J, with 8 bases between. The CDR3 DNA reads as TGTGCCAGCAGCTTAGACAGGGCGGCCCAGTACTTC. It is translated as CASSLDRAAQYF.

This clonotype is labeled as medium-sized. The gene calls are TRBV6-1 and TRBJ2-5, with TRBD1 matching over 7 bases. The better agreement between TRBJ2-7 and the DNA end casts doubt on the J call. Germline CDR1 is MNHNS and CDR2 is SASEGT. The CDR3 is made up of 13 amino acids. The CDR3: CASSRTNRGEQYF. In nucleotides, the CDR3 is TGTGCCAGCAGTCGGACAAACAGGGGCGAGCAGTACTTC.

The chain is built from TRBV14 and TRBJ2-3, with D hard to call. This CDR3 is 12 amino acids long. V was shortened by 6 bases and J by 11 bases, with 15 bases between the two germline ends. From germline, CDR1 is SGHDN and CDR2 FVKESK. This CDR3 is CASSYDRSRQYF. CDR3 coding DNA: TGTGCCAGCAGTTACGACCGCTCAAGGCAGTATTTT. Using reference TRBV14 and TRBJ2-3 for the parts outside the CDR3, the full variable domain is EAGVTQFPSHSVIEKGQTVTLRCDPISGHDNLYWYRRVMGKEIKFLLHFVKESKQDESGMPNNRFLAERTGGTYSTLKVQPAELEDSGVYFCASSYDRSRQYFGPGTRLTVL.

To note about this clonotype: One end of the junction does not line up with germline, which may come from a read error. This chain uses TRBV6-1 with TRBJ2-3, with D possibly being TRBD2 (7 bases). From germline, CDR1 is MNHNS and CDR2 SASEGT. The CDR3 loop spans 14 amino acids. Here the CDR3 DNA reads TGTGGCAGCCGGGGGCTGGGGGGGAAAGATATTCAGTATTTT. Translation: CGSRGLGGKDIQYF.

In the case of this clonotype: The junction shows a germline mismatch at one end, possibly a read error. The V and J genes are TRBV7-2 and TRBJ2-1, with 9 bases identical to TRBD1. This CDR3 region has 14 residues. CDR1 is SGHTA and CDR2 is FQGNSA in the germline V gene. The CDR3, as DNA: TGTGCCAGCAGCTTAAGCTGGACAGGGGAGGTAAAATACTTC. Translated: CASSLSWTGEVKYF.

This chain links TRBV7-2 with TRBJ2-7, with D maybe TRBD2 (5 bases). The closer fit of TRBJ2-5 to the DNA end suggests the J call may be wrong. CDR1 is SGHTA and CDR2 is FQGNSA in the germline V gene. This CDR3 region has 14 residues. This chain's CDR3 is CASSQASLQETQYF. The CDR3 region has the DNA TGTGCCAGCAGCCAGGCTAGCCTCCAAGAGACCCAGTACTTC.

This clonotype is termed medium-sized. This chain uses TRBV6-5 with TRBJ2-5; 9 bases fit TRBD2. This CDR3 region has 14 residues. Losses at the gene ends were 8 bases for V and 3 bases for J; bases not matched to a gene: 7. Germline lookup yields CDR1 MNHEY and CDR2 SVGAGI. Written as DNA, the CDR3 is TGTGCCAGCTCCGGAGCGGGGGGTAAAGAGACCCAGTACTTC. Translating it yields CASSGAGGKETQYF.

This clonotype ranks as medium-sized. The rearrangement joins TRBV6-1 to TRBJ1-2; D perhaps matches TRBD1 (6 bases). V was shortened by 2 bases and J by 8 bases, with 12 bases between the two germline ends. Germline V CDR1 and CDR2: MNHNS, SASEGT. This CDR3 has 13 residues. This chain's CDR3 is CASSELGQRGYTF. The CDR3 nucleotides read TGTGCCAGCAGTGAACTTGGACAGAGGGGCTACACCTTC.

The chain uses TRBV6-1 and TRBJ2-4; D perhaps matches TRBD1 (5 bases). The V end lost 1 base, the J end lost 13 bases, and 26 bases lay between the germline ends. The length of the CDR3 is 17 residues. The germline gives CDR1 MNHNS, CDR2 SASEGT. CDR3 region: CASSEVLPGPQEESQYF. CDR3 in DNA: TGTGCCAGCAGTGAAGTACTGCCAGGGCCACAAGAAGAGTCCCAGTACTTC.

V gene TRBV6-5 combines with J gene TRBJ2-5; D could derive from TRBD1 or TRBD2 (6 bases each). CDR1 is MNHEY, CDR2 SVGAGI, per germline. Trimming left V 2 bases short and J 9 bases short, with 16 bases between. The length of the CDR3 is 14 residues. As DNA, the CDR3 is TGTGCCAGCAGTTACCGACGCACGGGGGCGCCCCAGTACTTC. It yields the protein CASSYRRTGAPQYF.

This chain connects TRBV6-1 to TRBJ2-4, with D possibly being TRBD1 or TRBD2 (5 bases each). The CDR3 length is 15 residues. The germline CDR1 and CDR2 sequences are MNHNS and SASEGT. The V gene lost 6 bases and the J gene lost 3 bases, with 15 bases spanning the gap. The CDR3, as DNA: TGTGCCAGCAGGTCGGGGCCTAGAGGCAAAAACATTCAGTACTTC. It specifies CASRSGPRGKNIQYF.

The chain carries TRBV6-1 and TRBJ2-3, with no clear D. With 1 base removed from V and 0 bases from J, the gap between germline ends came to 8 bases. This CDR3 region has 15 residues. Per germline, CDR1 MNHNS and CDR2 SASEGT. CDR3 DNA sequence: TGTGCCAGCAGTGAAGACGGAACTAGCACAGATACGCAGTATTTT. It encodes CASSEDGTSTDTQYF.

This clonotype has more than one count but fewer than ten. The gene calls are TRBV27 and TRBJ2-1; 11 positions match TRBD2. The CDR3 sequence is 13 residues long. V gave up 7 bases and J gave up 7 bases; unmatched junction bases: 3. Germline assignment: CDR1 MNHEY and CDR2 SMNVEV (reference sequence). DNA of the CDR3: TGTGCCAGCACCTTAGCGGGAGGGAATGAGCAGTTCTTC. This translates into CASTLAGGNEQFF.

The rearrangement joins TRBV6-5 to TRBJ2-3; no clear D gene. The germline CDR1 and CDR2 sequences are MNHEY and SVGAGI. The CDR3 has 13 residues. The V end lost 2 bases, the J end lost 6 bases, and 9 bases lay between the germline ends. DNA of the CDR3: TGTGCCAGCAGTTACACCCGGCTGGATACGCAGTATTTT. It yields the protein CASSYTRLDTQYF.

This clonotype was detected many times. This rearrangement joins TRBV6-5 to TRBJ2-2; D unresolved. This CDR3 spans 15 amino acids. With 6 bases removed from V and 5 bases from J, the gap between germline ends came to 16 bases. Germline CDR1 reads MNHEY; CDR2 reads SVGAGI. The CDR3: CASSGRPDGTGELFF. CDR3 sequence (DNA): TGTGCCAGCAGCGGACGGCCGGATGGGACCGGGGAGCTGTTTTTT.

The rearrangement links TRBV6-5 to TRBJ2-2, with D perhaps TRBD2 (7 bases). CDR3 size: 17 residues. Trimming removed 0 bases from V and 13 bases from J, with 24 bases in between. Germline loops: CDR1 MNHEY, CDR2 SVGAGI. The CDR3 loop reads CASSYSGAGVNTGTLFF. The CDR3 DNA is TGTGCCAGCAGTTACTCGGGGGCGGGGGTGAACACCGGGACGCTGTTTTTT.

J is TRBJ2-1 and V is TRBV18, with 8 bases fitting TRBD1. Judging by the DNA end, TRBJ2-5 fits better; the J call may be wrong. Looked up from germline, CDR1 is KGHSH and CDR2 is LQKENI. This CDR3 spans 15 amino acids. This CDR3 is CASSPQQGDKRTQYF. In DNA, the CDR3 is TGTGCCAGCTCACCACAACAGGGGGACAAGAGAACCCAGTACTTC.